A single sample gave rise to the 6 T cell receptor beta chains below, sequenced in a study of blood T cell repertoires in COVID-19. The assay was immunoSEQ multiplex PCR, and TCRdb's table has in-frame clones only and misses some. The sample has roughly 91,000 clones, 65% to 80% seen once. Material for sequencing was peripheral blood. The receptor source for this set is a man in his 70s with acute or convalescent COVID-19.

The chain has TRBV5-4 and TRBJ2-2; a possible D gene is TRBD1 (6 bases). This CDR3 contains 15 residues. V gave up 2 bases and J gave up 4 bases, with 12 bases separating them. Germline V gives CDR1 SGHNT, CDR2 YYREEE (reference sequence). DNA for the CDR3: TGTGCCAGCAGCTTCCAACAGGGTACCACCGGGGAGCTGTTTTTT. Protein product: CASSFQQGTTGELFF.

The chain joins TRBV10-3 to TRBJ2-5; 12 positions agree with TRBD2. The CDR3 is 17 residues long. Germline CDR1 ENHRY, CDR2 SYGVKD. The V and J ends lost 4 bases and 1 base, in that order; junction bases with no gene match: 7. CDR3 in amino acids: CAISAQLAGGFQETQYF. CDR3 nucleotides: TGTGCCATCAGTGCACAACTAGCGGGGGGCTTCCAAGAGACCCAGTACTTC.

The chain uses TRBV19 and TRBJ1-1, with a tentative D call TRBD1 (5 bases). Trimming removed 4 bases at V and 6 bases at J, with 15 bases between. This CDR3 is 14 amino acids long. Germline assignment: CDR1 LNHDA and CDR2 SQIVND (reference sequence). CDR3 amino acids: CASSTLGGFAEAFF. CDR3 in DNA: TGTGCCAGTAGTACTCTCGGGGGGTTCGCTGAAGCTTTCTTT.

V is TRBV19 and J is TRBJ2-6; 7 bases are a match to TRBD1. Germline V lookup: CDR1 LNHDA, CDR2 SQIVND (reference sequence). Trimming cost V 4 bases and J 1 base; bases outside gene matches: 4. This CDR3 has 16 amino acids. The CDR3 DNA reads as TGTGCCAGTAGTAAATCACAGGGGTCTGGGGCCAACGTCCTGACTTTC. This gives the protein CASSKSQGSGANVLTF.

The chain has TRBV27 and TRBJ1-1; 11 nucleotides agree with TRBD1. Trimming at V came to 5 bases and at J to 10 bases, leaving 3 bases not matched to a gene. Germline CDR1 reads MNHEY; CDR2 reads SMNVEV (reference sequence). There are 12 residues in the CDR3. CDR3 sequence reads: CASSPDRGLAFF. CDR3 bases: TGTGCCAGCAGTCCGGACAGGGGGCTAGCTTTCTTT.

The chain recombines TRBV7-3 with TRBJ2-3, with TRBD2 matching 10 bases. The CDR3 is 17 amino acids. The germline V gene has CDR1 SGHTA and CDR2 FQGTGA. Germline trimming cut 0 bases from V and 3 bases from J; bases unmatched to any gene: 6. The CDR3 spells CASSLTERGGLTDTQYF. CDR3 nucleotides: TGTGCCAGCAGCTTAACTGAGCGGGGGGGCCTGACAGATACGCAGTATTTT.